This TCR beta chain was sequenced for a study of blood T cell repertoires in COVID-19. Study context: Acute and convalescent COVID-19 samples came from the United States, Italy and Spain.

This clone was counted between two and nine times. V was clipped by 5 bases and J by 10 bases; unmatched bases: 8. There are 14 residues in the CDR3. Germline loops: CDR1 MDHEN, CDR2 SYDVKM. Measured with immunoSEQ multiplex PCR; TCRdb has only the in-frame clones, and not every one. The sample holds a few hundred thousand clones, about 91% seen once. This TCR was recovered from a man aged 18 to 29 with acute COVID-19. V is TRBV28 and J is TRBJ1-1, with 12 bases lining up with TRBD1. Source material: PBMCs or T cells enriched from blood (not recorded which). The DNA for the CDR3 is TGTGCCAGCAGTAAACCGGGACAGGGGGCTGGAGCTTTCTTT. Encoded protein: CASSKPGQGAGAFF.